Listed here are 13 T cell receptor beta chains from one sample, sequenced in a study of beta chain features in type 1 diabetes. The sequenced template was cDNA made from the entire isolated RNA. Using immunoSEQ multiplex PCR, the repertoire was profiled, and TCRdb retains in-frame clones only, with some absent. This sample has under 400,000 clones, with approximately 15% found just once. Sequencing was performed on central memory CD4+ T cells from blood. The source is a young man in good health.

This chain joins TRBV15 and TRBJ2-2, with 7 positions matching TRBD1. Germline V lookup: CDR1 LNHNV, CDR2 YYDKDF (reference sequence). V dropped 0 bases and J dropped 2; count of bases not matched to a gene: 3. The CDR3 totals 16 residues. The CDR3 sequence: CATSRDRGLNTGELFF. The CDR3 region has the DNA TGTGCCACCAGCAGAGATAGGGGGCTCAACACCGGGGAGCTGTTTTTT.

This clone was seen more than once but under ten times. The chain carries TRBV7-2 and TRBJ2-1; D uncertain. This CDR3 is built from 13 residues. V gave up 4 bases and J gave up 4 bases, with 8 bases separating them. Germline-derived CDR1 and CDR2 are SGHTA and FQGNSA. The CDR3 sequence: CASSSDWYNEQFF. The CDR3 nucleotides are TGTGCCAGCAGCTCAGACTGGTACAATGAGCAGTTCTTC.

This clone was seen a handful of times. An end of the junction differs from the germline gene, which may be a read error. The V call is TRBV5-5, the J call TRBJ1-2; D ambiguous. Per germline, CDR1 SGHKS and CDR2 YYEKEE (reference sequence). The length of the CDR3 is 14 residues. CDR3 in DNA: TGCGCCAGCAGCCAAGCGGCGACGGACTATGGCTACACCTTC. It translates to CASSQAATDYGYTF.

There are many counts of this clone. V usage is TRBV23-1 and J usage is TRBJ2-7; D is undetermined. TRBV23-1 is annotated as an ORF whose role is uncertain. The V and J ends lost 3 bases and 5 bases respectively, with 8 bases between them. The CDR3 is made up of 12 amino acids. The CDR3 loop is CASSHPYDEQYV. In DNA, the CDR3 is TGCGCCAGCAGTCACCCTTATGACGAGCAGTACGTC.

This clone was seen a handful of times. The chain joins TRBV5-1 to TRBJ1-1; a possible D gene is TRBD1 (5 bases). Germline loops: CDR1 SGHRS, CDR2 YFSETQ. This CDR3 is 14 amino acids long. Trimming took 0 bases from V and 1 from J, leaving 7 bases between them. The CDR3 region has the DNA TGCGCCAGCAGCTTGGACAGGAAGAACACTGAAGCTTTCTTT. Translated: CASSLDRKNTEAFF.

This clone was seen repeatedly, ten times or more. V usage is TRBV19 and J usage is TRBJ2-7, with a weak D call TRBD2 (5 bases). V lost 2 bases to trimming and J lost 2 bases, with 10 bases between them. From germline, CDR1 is LNHDA and CDR2 SQIVND (reference sequence). This CDR3 is built from 14 residues. The CDR3 here is CASSIQTGTYEQYF. The CDR3, as DNA: TGTGCCAGTAGTATACAGACGGGAACCTACGAGCAGTACTTC.

This clone was seen ten or more times. The chain has TRBV27 and TRBJ2-6; possibly TRBD1 for D (6 bases). V shed 3 bases and J shed 3 bases, with 15 bases lying between them. The CDR3 runs to 17 residues. Germline CDR1 MNHEY, CDR2 SMNVEV (reference sequence). The CDR3 nucleotides read TGTGCCAGCAGTTTGACCCCAGGGGAAGGTGGGGCCAACGTCCTGACTTTC. It yields the protein CASSLTPGEGGANVLTF.

The J gene is TRBJ2-2, the V gene TRBV29-1, with D possibly matching TRBD2 (5 bases). Trimming removed 4 bases from V and 4 bases from J, with 19 bases in between. CDR1 SQVTM and CDR2 ANQGSEA come from the germline V gene. CDR3 size: 16 residues. The CDR3 is CSVVLAALTRTGELFF. The CDR3 region has the DNA TGCAGCGTTGTTCTAGCTGCTTTGACTCGCACCGGGGAGCTGTTTTTT.

The V call is TRBV27, the J call TRBJ2-2; no definite D call. In germline, CDR1 is MNHEY, CDR2 SMNVEV (reference sequence). The CDR3 is made up of 16 amino acids. The ends were cut back, 5 bases at V and 4 bases at J, with 17 bases in the middle. CDR3 sequence (DNA): TGTGCCAGCAGTGAAAAGAGTGTCAGGACCACCGGGGAGCTGTTTTTT. This encodes CASSEKSVRTTGELFF.

The rearrangement links TRBV29-1 to TRBJ2-1, with D maybe TRBD1 (6 bases). Germline values: CDR1 SQVTM, CDR2 ANQGSEA. V dropped 4 bases and J dropped 6 bases, with 25 bases sitting between them. This CDR3 region has 17 residues. The CDR3 here is CSVVWFGVLGTINEQFF. DNA of the CDR3: TGCAGCGTTGTATGGTTCGGGGTTTTGGGGACAATCAATGAGCAGTTCTTC.

This clone came up a few times. V gene TRBV7-9 combines with J gene TRBJ1-1; no clear D. V gave up 2 bases and J gave up 1 base, with 5 bases separating them. The CDR3 totals 13 residues. Germline lookup yields CDR1 SEHNR and CDR2 FQNEAQ (reference sequence). This CDR3 reads CASSLSRNTEAFF. The CDR3 DNA is TGTGCCAGCAGCTTATCAAGGAACACTGAAGCTTTCTTT. Complete variable domain (other parts from reference TRBV7-9 and TRBJ1-1): DTGVSQNPRHKITKRGQNVTFRCDPISEHNRLYWYRQTLGQGPEFLTYFQNEAQLEKSRLLSDRFSAERPKGSFSTLEIQRTEQGDSAMYLCASSLSRNTEAFFGQGTRLTVV.

This clone was picked up a small number of times. This chain's CDR3 is CASSLVGPSVEQYV. CDR3 DNA sequence: TGTGCCAGCAGCTTGGTTGGACCCTCGGTCGAGCAGTACGTC. This chain joins TRBV4-2 and TRBJ2-7; D is ambiguous. V lost 5 bases and J 6 bases, leaving 17 bases between the germline ends. Germline-derived CDR1 and CDR2 are LGHNA and YNFKEQ. The CDR3 extends over 14 amino acids.

This clone was detected only a few times. The sample contains more than one DNA sequence encoding this CDR3. The CDR3 loop is CASSPLGRDNEQFF. CDR3 DNA sequence: TGCGCCAGCAGCCCCCTGGGGAGAGACAATGAGCAGTTCTTC. J is TRBJ2-1 and V is TRBV5-1; weak D call: TRBD2 (5 bases). The germline CDR1 and CDR2 sequences are SGHRS and YFSETQ. V was cut by 4 bases and J by 5 bases, with 13 bases left in between. The CDR3 has 14 residues.